This TCR beta chain was recorded in a study of blood T cell repertoires in COVID-19. Overall study context: Acute-phase and convalescent COVID-19 samples originated in the United States, Italy and Spain. From T cells, B-cell-depleted T cells, or PBMCs came the material, which was cDNA or gDNA.

CDR3 length: 17 amino acids. Trimming at V came to 2 bases and at J to 6 bases, leaving 12 bases not matched to a gene. Germline lookup yields CDR1 WSHSY and CDR2 SAAADI. This clone showed up just a few times. The repertoire was sequenced with immunoSEQ multiplex PCR; TCRdb's copy has only in-frame clones and lacks some. The sample comprises about 330,000 clones, 85% of which are singletons, and just over 7% rests with the top ten. This clonotype originated in a human donor in a cohort sampled during active COVID-19. Input material: peripheral blood. The chain links TRBV10-2 to TRBJ1-2; 10 bases are a match to TRBD1. CDR3 nucleotide sequence: TGCGCCAGCAGTGAGCCGTGGGACAGGGGAGATTATCATGGCTACACCTTC. It specifies CASSEPWDRGDYHGYTF.